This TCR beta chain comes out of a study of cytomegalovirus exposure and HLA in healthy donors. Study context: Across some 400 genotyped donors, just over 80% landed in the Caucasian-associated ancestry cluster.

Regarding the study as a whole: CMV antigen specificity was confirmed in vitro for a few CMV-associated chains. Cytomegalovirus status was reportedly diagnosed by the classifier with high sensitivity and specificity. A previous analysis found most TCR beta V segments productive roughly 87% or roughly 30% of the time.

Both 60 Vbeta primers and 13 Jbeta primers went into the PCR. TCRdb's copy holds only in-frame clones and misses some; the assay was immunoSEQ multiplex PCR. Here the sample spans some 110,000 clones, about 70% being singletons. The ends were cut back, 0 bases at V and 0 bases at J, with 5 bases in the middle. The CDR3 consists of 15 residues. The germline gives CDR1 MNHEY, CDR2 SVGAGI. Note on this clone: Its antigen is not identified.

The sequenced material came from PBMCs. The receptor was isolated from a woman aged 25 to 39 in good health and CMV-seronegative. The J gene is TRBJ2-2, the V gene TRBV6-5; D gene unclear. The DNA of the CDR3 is TGTGCCAGCAGTTACTCGGTAGCGAACACCGGGGAGCTGTTTTTT. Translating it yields CASSYSVANTGELFF.